Each of the 5 T cell receptor beta chains below was sequenced from the same sample in a study of blood T cells in healthy people across ages. PCR was performed a second time for about 7 to 11 cycles using a sample-barcoded 5' primer and a J-beta primer mix. Each CDR3 protein gets one entry after TCRdb re-called the 5' RACE reads with MiXCR. The sample holds 650,000 to 700,000 distinct CDR3 sequences; 45% to 60% are singletons and the top ten take about 13%. The sample was blood. The receptors stem from a woman of 80 years or more in good health.

The chain recombines TRBV6-6 with TRBJ1-6, with D hard to call. The CDR3 runs 14 residues. Trimming left V 2 bases short and J 7 bases short, with 9 bases between. Germline assignment: CDR1 MNHNY and CDR2 SVGAGI (reference sequence). Written as DNA, the CDR3 is TGTGCCAGCAGTTACAGGACTGAGAATTCACCCCTCCACTTT. Protein product: CASSYRTENSPLHF.

The CDR3 protein is CASSEENYEQYF. CDR3 sequence (DNA): TGTGCCAGCAGTGAGGAGAACTACGAGCAGTACTTC. The rearrangement links TRBV2 to TRBJ2-7, with D hard to call. The germline gives CDR1 SNHLY, CDR2 FYNNEI. This CDR3 spans 12 amino acids. The V end was cut by 3 bases, the J end by 3 bases, with 6 bases between.

This clonotype was picked up a small number of times. V is TRBV5-1 and J is TRBJ2-5; the D is unclear. There are 13 residues in the CDR3. V was shortened by 0 bases and J by 5 bases, with 8 bases between the two germline ends. CDR1 is SGHRS and CDR2 is YFSETQ in the germline V gene. In nucleotides, the CDR3 is TGCGCCAGCAGCTTGGATCCCCGGGAGACCCAGTACTTC. It specifies CASSLDPRETQYF.

A single count supports this clonotype. The genes are TRBV7-9 and TRBJ2-1, with 7 bases that match TRBD2. The CDR3 covers 17 residues. Per germline, CDR1 SEHNR and CDR2 FQNEAQ (reference sequence). The V and J ends lost 4 bases and 0 bases, in that order; junction bases with no gene match: 9. CDR3 residues: CASSSFRGDYSYNEQFF. The CDR3 DNA reads as TGTGCCAGCAGCTCCTTTCGGGGGGACTACTCCTACAATGAGCAGTTCTTC.

The chain links TRBV11-1 to TRBJ2-1; 7 bases align to TRBD1. CDR3 length: 15 amino acids. The ends lost 6 bases at V and 5 bases at J; junction bases unmatched: 10. Germline CDR1 is SGHAT and CDR2 is FQDESV (reference sequence). The chain's CDR3 is CASRRDRAKNNEQFF. The CDR3, as DNA: TGTGCCAGCAGAAGGGACAGAGCCAAAAACAATGAGCAGTTCTTC. Together with reference TRBV11-1 and TRBJ2-1, the CDR3 gives the full variable domain: EAEVAQSPRYKITEKSQAVAFWCDPISGHATLYWYRQILGQGPELLVQFQDESVVDDSQLPKDRFSAERLKGVDSTLKIQPAELGDSAMYLCASRRDRAKNNEQFFGPGTRLTVL.